Given below is one T cell receptor beta chain in context. In the authors' workflow: The authors estimated nucleated cell counts from reference gene primer amplification. The table came from immunoSEQ multiplex PCR; TCRdb's copy has only in-frame clones and leaves some out. That table furnishes V, J and clone size, whereas the DNA furnished D and trimming. The sample contains roughly 49,000 clones, about nine tenths of which appear only once. These data come from a study of blood T cell repertoires in COVID-19. Looking at the study overall: Acute and convalescent COVID-19 specimens originated in the United States, Italy and Spain. The cDNA or gDNA used as material had been derived from T cells, B-cell-depleted T cells, or PBMCs.

The CDR3 is 16 amino acids. From germline, CDR1 is SGDLS and CDR2 YYNGEE. Trimming took 4 bases from V and 5 from J; bases not matched to a gene: 12. The chain couples TRBV9 to TRBJ1-5, with 7 nucleotides matching TRBD1. This clonotype originated in a man aged 50 to 60 with active COVID-19. The sample comprised peripheral blood. The CDR3 reads CASSPGTADYHQPQHF. CDR3 in DNA: TGTGCCAGCAGCCCGGGGACAGCCGACTACCATCAGCCCCAGCATTTT.